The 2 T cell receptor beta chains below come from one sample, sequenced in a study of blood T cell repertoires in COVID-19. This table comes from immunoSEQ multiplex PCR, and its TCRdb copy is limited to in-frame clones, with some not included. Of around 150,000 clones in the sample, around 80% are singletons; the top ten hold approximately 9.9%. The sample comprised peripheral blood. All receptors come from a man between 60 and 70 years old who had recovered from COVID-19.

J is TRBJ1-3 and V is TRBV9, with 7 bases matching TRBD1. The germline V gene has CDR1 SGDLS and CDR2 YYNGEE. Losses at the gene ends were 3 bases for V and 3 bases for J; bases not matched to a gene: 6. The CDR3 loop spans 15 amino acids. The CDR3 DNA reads TGTGCCAGCAGCGAGGGGGCCGGGAGTGGAAACACCATATATTTT. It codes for CASSEGAGSGNTIYF.

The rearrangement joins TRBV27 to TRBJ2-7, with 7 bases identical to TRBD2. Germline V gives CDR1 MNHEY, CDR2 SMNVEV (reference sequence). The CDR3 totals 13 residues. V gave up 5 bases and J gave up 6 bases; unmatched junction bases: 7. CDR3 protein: CASSPFWGGEQYF. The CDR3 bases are TGTGCCAGCAGTCCCTTTTGGGGGGGCGAGCAGTACTTC.